Listed below are T cell receptor beta chains from one sample, sequenced in a study of shared clonotypes between healthy human individuals. The assay was immunoSEQ multiplex PCR, and TCRdb's table has in-frame clones only and misses some. The sample includes a few million clones, over 90% of them seen just once. Sequencing input: naive CD4+ T cells from PBMCs. Receptors originate from a man in his late teens or twenties in good health. Some clones in this sample may be carry-over from other donors' samples. Each CDR3 is given with its conserved first and last residue. The D gene is left open where the match is weak.

TRBV5-1	TRBJ2-7	-	TGCGCCAGCAGCGCTGCCGGGACCACCGCCTACGAGCAGTACTTC	CASSAAGTTAYEQYF
TRBV19	TRBJ1-3	-	TGTGCCAGTTCTGCTCCCCTGGGCAGGGGATCTGGAAACACCATATATTTT	CASSAPLGRGSGNTIYF
TRBV7-2	TRBJ1-5	-	TGTGCCAGCAGCTTAGCTTGGGTGTCCAATCAGCCCCAGCATTTT	CASSLAWVSNQPQHF
TRBV19	TRBJ2-7	TRBD2	TGTGCCAGTAGCCCACTAGCGGGAGTCTCCTACGAGCAGTACTTC	CASSPLAGVSYEQYF
TRBV6-1	TRBJ2-2	TRBD1	TGTGCCAGCAGTGAACAGGACAGGGTCGGCGGGGAGCTGTTTTTT	CASSEQDRVGGELFF
TRBV4-2	TRBJ1-5	-	TGTGCCAGCAGCCAAGATCTCGCAGGGGCGAGCCAGCCCCAGCATTTT	CASSQDLAGASQPQHF
TRBV28	TRBJ2-2	-	TGTGCCAGCAGCACCCGGGACAACCGGGGCGGGGAGCTGTTTTTT	CASSTRDNRGGELFF
TRBV28	TRBJ1-2	-	TGTGCCAGCAGGGCCCCCAGGAATAACTATGGCTACACCTTC	CASRAPRNNYGYTF
TRBV5-1	TRBJ1-3	-	TGCGCCAGCAGCTCCATCGGACGGGGAGCAGAAGGCACCATATATTTT	CASSSIGRGAEGTIYF
TRBV29-1	TRBJ2-3	TRBD2	TGCAGCGTGAAGCGGGAGGCTAGCACAGATACGCAGTATTTT	CSVKREASTDTQYF
TRBV28	TRBJ1-1	-	TGTGCCAGCAGTTACGCCGGGCGAGCTTTCTTT	CASSYAGRAFF
TRBV28	TRBJ2-2	-	TGTGCCAGCAGTCCAGGTACGCTGGATATTCACGGGGAGCTGTTTTTT	CASSPGTLDIHGELFF
TRBV28	TRBJ1-5	TRBD1	TGTGCCAGCAGAATCGCCGGGACAGGGGGCGGTCAGCCCCAGCATTTT	CASRIAGTGGGQPQHF
TRBV28	TRBJ2-3	TRBD2	TGTGCCAGCAGCCACTCGGGGGGGCGGGGAGATACGCAGTATTTT	CASSHSGGRGDTQYF
TRBV10-3	TRBJ2-2	-	TGTGCCATCAGTGGTAAGGGACCAGCTTCAACCGGGGAGCTGTTTTTT	CAISGKGPASTGELFF
TRBV5-1	TRBJ2-7	-	TGCGCCAGCAGCTTAGGTACGGTCCTCTACGAGCAGTACTTC	CASSLGTVLYEQYF